Listed below are T cell receptor beta chains from one sample, sequenced in a study of T cells in localized non-small cell lung cancer. Only in-frame clones appear in the TCRdb table, and some are missing; sequencing was by immunoSEQ multiplex PCR. The sample includes tens of thousands of clones, around 79% of them seen just once. The material was peripheral blood, obtained before any cancer treatment. These receptors were taken from a male donor at least 60 years old with stage III squamous cell lung carcinoma. CDR3s include the opening cysteine and the closing phenylalanine or tryptophan. The D gene is left open where the match is weak.

V gene	D gene	J gene	CDR3 protein	CDR3 DNA
TRBV6-1	-	TRBJ1-1	CASSEGPANTEAFF	TGTGCCAGCAGTGAAGGTCCGGCTAACACTGAAGCTTTCTTT
TRBV6-1	-	TRBJ2-1	CASTGGRDYNEQFF	TGTGCCAGCACGGGGGGCCGGGACTACAATGAGCAGTTCTTC
TRBV5-1	-	TRBJ2-2	CASTTGQRVGGELFF	TGCGCCAGCACCACGGGCCAGCGTGTGGGCGGGGAGCTGTTTTTT
TRBV18	TRBD2	TRBJ2-3	CASSPTSGTTDTQYF	TGTGCCAGCTCCCCGACTAGCGGGACAACAGATACGCAGTATTTT
TRBV15	-	TRBJ1-3	CATSRGSQGPSSGNTIYF	TGTGCCACCAGCAGGGGCTCTCAGGGGCCGAGCTCTGGAAACACCATATATTTT
TRBV6-1	-	TRBJ1-5	CASSETGRNQPQHF	TGTGCCAGCAGTGAAACAGGGCGCAATCAGCCCCAGCATTTT
TRBV12-5	-	TRBJ1-6	CASGRGQYSSPLHF	TGTGCTAGTGGTCGCGGACAGTATTCGTCACCCCTCCACTTT
TRBV5-1	TRBD2	TRBJ2-1	CASSLEGRGSSYNEQFF	TGCGCCAGCAGCTTGGAGGGGCGGGGGAGCTCCTACAATGAGCAGTTCTTC
TRBV7-9	-	TRBJ1-1	CASSLGSRDTEAFF	TGTGCCAGCAGCTTAGGCAGCAGGGACACTGAAGCTTTCTTT
TRBV14	TRBD2	TRBJ2-7	CASSLLAGSYEQYF	TGTGCCAGCAGCCTCCTAGCGGGCTCCTACGAGCAGTACTTC
TRBV30	-	TRBJ1-2	CAVGTGSGYTF	TGTGCAGTCGGCACAGGCAGTGGCTACACCTTC
TRBV30	-	TRBJ2-5	CAWGGSRETQYF	TGTGCCTGGGGGGGGAGTCGGGAGACCCAGTACTTC